Listed below are T cell receptor beta chains from one sample, sequenced in a study of long-term antiretroviral therapy in people with HIV. TCRdb's copy holds only in-frame clones and misses some; the assay was immunoSEQ multiplex PCR. The sample holds about 25,000 clones; 76% are singletons and the top ten take approximately 10%. The material sequenced was unsorted PBMCs, taken 1.1 years before starting antiretroviral therapy. These receptors came from a woman aged 40 to 50 with HIV. Both conserved end residues are part of each CDR3. Each record gives: clone size, D gene, J gene, V gene, CDR3 protein, CDR3 DNA. D genes are given only for firm matches. Some rows have no size entry. The others give once, few or many, or a class for an expanded clone.

>-|-|TRBJ2-7|TRBV10-1
CASSGFRLVGSGLYEQYF
TGCGCCAGCAGTGGATTCCGACTAGTTGGCTCGGGTCTCTACGAGCAGTACTTC
>-|TRBD1|TRBJ2-7|TRBV5-1
CASSLLGQTSYEQYF
TGCGCCAGCAGCCTATTGGGACAGACCAGCTACGAGCAGTACTTC
>once|TRBD1|TRBJ1-2|TRBV28
CASSLRLRQGDGYTF
TGTGCCAGCAGTTTACGACTCCGACAGGGAGATGGCTACACCTTC
>few|TRBD2|TRBJ2-1|TRBV30
CAWSVAGVNNEQFF
TGTGCCTGGAGTGTAGCGGGAGTAAACAATGAGCAGTTCTTC
>-|-|TRBJ2-3|TRBV11-3
CASSLEGEGPTDTQYF
TGTGCCAGCAGCTTAGAAGGGGAAGGGCCCACAGATACGCAGTATTTT
>-|-|TRBJ2-5|TRBV6-5
CASSYNPGQETQYF
TGTGCCAGCAGTTACAATCCAGGCCAAGAGACCCAGTACTTC
>-|-|TRBJ2-5|TRBV28
CATRSRETQYF
TGTGCCACCCGGTCGCGGGAGACCCAGTACTTC
>-|-|TRBJ1-1|TRBV30
CAWSVHIGTEAFF
TGTGCCTGGAGTGTGCACATCGGGACTGAAGCTTTCTTT
>-|TRBD2|TRBJ2-3|TRBV5-1
CASSFRLAGDTDTQYF
TGCGCCAGCAGCTTCCGACTAGCGGGAGACACAGATACGCAGTATTTT
>-|-|TRBJ2-3|TRBV29-1
CSVGQGEGTQYF
TGCAGCGTTGGGCAGGGCGAGGGTACGCAGTATTTT
>few|-|TRBJ1-1|TRBV30
CAWSVLAASNTEAFF
TGTGCCTGGAGTGTACTGGCAGCTTCCAACACTGAAGCTTTCTTT
>-|-|TRBJ1-2|TRBV19
CASTPAPGGDYGYTF
TGTGCCAGTACCCCGGCGCCTGGGGGAGACTATGGCTACACCTTC
>-|-|TRBJ1-2|TRBV6-5
CASSYSGEGYTF
TGTGCCAGCAGTTACTCTGGTGAGGGCTACACCTTC
>-|-|TRBJ2-5|TRBV27
CASSLSGPLRTQYF
TGTGCCAGCAGTTTATCAGGACCACTTAGGACCCAGTACTTC
>-|-|TRBJ2-3|TRBV6-6
CASSYSGDTQYF
TGTGCCAGCAGTTACTCGGGAGATACGCAGTATTTT
>once|-|TRBJ2-1|TRBV29-1
CSVGSRGDNEQFF
TGCAGCGTTGGTTCCAGGGGTGACAATGAGCAATTCTTC